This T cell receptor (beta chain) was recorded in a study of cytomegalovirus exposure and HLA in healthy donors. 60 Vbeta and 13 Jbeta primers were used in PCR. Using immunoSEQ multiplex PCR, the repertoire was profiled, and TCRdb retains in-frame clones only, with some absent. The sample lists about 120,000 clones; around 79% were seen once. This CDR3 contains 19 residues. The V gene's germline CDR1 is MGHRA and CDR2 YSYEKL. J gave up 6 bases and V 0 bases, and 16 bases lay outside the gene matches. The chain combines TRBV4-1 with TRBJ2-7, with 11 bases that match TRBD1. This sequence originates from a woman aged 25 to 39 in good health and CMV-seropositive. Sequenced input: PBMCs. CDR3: CASSQDLWTGGEKHCEQYF. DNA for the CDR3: TGCGCCAGCAGCCAAGATCTTTGGACAGGGGGCGAAAAGCACTGCGAGCAGTACTTC.